This TCR beta chain emerged from a study of monozygotic twins with inflammatory bowel disease. Findings and caveats of the study: TCRbeta diversity (inverse Simpson) was lower in IBD patients than in healthy co-twins. Patient repertoire variability may have increased through differing immunosuppressive treatments.

As to this clonotype: Antigen unknown.

UMIs were attached via template switching, each with a 6-nucleotide sample barcode. TCRdb re-analyzed the 5' RACE reads; it lists each CDR3 protein once, without DNA. The sample holds some 440,000 distinct CDR3 sequences. Blood was collected, around 2.7 ml per donor. The sample was blood. This clonotype originated in a human donor with ulcerative colitis or Crohn's disease, or a healthy co-twin of an affected twin (not recorded which).

The CDR3 here is CASSLASGSGQEQYF. The chain recombines TRBV7-2 with TRBJ2-7; the TCRdb call, TRBD2, lacks DNA for checking. CDR1 SGHTA and CDR2 FQGNSA come from the germline V gene. This CDR3 spans 15 amino acids.